This T cell receptor (delta chain) is drawn from a study of Vγ9Vδ2 T cells in congenital toxoplasmosis (dated by TCRdb to 2020 to 2023). About the investigation overall: The diagnosis of congenital toxoplasmosis relied on IgG, IgM and IgA serology, Western blot and an in-house interferon-gamma release assay. Infant repertoires were sequenced at 2 months after birth and at 1 year of age. In this study, researchers looked at the gamma and delta chain CDR3 repertoires of sorted blood gammadelta T cells, comparing infants congenitally infected with T. gondii against uninfected infants. TCR sequencing was performed on 5 or 6 infected and about 11 uninfected infants at 2 months and on 3 infected and 4 uninfected infants at 1 year. Here is what the overall study found, with its caveats: At 2 months, infected infants appeared to have fewer N additions in TRGV9 and TRDV2 CDR3s than uninfected infants, particularly in TRDV2-TRDJ1 sequences. Both infected and uninfected infants showed a high prevalence of a public TRGV9 clonotype. Two months was the earliest age with enough suitable sample material for TCR repertoire analysis, so newborn repertoires were not sequenced. Germline-encoded fetal-type TRDV2 CDR3 sequences seemed to be more prevalent in infected than in uninfected 2-month-old infants, with an in utero expansion footprint being suggested. At 1 year of age, repertoire differences between infected and uninfected infants were less clear than at 2 months.

Germline trimming: 0 bases from V, 0 bases from J; junction bases outside gene matches: 11. The germline V gene gives CDR1 as GEAIGNYY and CDR2 as EKD. The CDR3 goes from the cysteine to the phenylalanine over 19 residues. Here the CDR3 DNA is all that survives: 57 bases in frame from base 1. cDNA was generated in one tube by template-switch reverse transcription with TRGC- and TRDC-specific primers, using SuperScript II. The TRGC primer was designed to bind both the TRGC1 and TRGC2 constant genes. Amplification of TRG and TRD was done with the KAPA Real-Time Library Amplification Kit, and AMPure XP beads were used for purification between steps. Index PCR with the Nextera XT Index Kit was used to add Illumina sequencing adapters. Sequencing of TRG and TRD amplicons was performed on an Illumina MiSeq with the V2 300 kit, and 150 bp paired-end reads were generated. On the study's bioinformatics: Read quality was checked with FastQC version 0.11.8 before further analysis. Reads were aligned against the TRG or TRD reference genes from GenBank, and CDR3 sequences were constructed using MiXCR version 3.0.3. Default MiXCR settings were kept, except that 3 rather than 5 consecutive nucleotides were used to assemble TRDD gene segments. VDJtools version 1.2.1 calculated N additions, CDR3 length, J segment length and clonotype sharing between samples. CDR3 sequences that were out of frame or contained stop codons were left out of the analysis. Infant repertoires were compared for overlap with previously published fetal, cord blood and adult blood Vgamma9Vdelta2 repertoires. The public reads were reprocessed by TCRdb using CATT, and rows of matching DNA were later combined. TCRdb, not the authors, supplied the V and J calls. The sample table shows 300 to 450 delta-chain clones, and approximately 13% are seen once. The ten largest clones add up to roughly 30% of the sample.

The same treatment, consisting of spiramycin and/or pyrimethamine plus sulfadiazine plus folinic acid, was given to the mothers of both infected and uninfected infants. Every infant, whether infected or uninfected, was delivered at term after more than 37 weeks of gestation. Roughly 0.91 mL of blood was turned into PBMCs through Lymphoprep gradient centrifugation, and the PBMCs were then cryopreserved in liquid nitrogen and sent to Belgium. Thawed PBMCs were labeled with Zombie NIR viability dye and stained with CD3, TCR gammadelta, Vgamma9 and Vdelta2 antibodies. Sorting of CD3+ TCRgammadelta+ T cells was performed on a FACSAria III, reaching a mean purity of roughly 98%. For each sample, RNA was extracted from around 9,300 sorted gammadelta T cells with the RNeasy Micro Kit. The infants were born to mothers who were enrolled with primary T. gondii infection during pregnancy. The infants' peripheral blood was drawn at an outpatient microbiology and virology center located in Pavia, Italy.

This clone is described as large (0.1 to 1%). The clone's antigen remains unknown. It has no much larger one-base neighbor in the sample; base qualities were not kept. The sequenced sample was gamma-delta T cells from blood. This TCR derives from a child under 10 years old born to a mother with Toxoplasma gondii infection during pregnancy, either congenitally infected or uninfected (not recorded which). Recombination joined TRDV2 with TRDJ1; 11 junctional bases match TRDD3. This receptor has the CDR3 CACDTVVWGIQRHTDKLIF. The DNA reads as follows: TGTGCCTGTGACACCGTGGTCTGGGGGATACAACGACACACCGATAAACTCATCTTT.